Listed below are T cell receptor beta chains from one sample, sequenced in a study of regulatory T cells in long-lasting Graves disease. TCRdb fed the multiplex PCR reads into MiXCR, producing one record per CDR3 protein. This sample has about 400,000 distinct CDR3 sequences, with 15% found just once. These data were also reused for a study on T cells in Graves' hyperthyroidism and ophthalmopathy.

The source material was peripheral blood mononuclear cells (PBMCs), sampled at new diagnosis, from a patient treated with antithyroid drugs. All receptors derive from a woman aged 40 to 49 with Graves disease. CDR3s include the opening cysteine and the closing phenylalanine or tryptophan. A D gene is named only where the DNA matches it firmly. Rows may omit the clone size; those that give it use once, few, many or a size class.

cdr3_length	v_call	d_call	clone_size	j_call	cdr3_aa	cdr3_nt
14	TRBV12-3/TRBV12-4	TRBD2	.	TRBJ2-7	CASKKSSGSYEQYF	TGTGCCAGCAAAAAATCTAGCGGCTCCTACGAGCAGTACTTC
20	TRBV28	TRBD1	.	TRBJ2-3	CASSKTPGTGGKVWADTQYF	TGTGCCAGCAGCAAAACCCCCGGGACAGGGGGTAAAGTTTGGGCAGATACGCAGTATTTT
12	TRBV12-3/TRBV12-4	.	many	TRBJ2-2	CASKWGDGELFF	TGTGCCAGCAAGTGGGGTGACGGGGAGCTGTTTTTT
15	TRBV28	.	many	TRBJ2-5	CASTLGDSNQETQYF	TGTGCCAGCACCTTGGGTGACAGTAACCAAGAGACCCAGTACTTC
14	TRBV20-1	.	many	TRBJ2-7	CSASPPRGPNEQYF	TGCAGTGCTAGCCCCCCGCGGGGGCCCAACGAGCAGTACTTC
16	TRBV7-2	.	many	TRBJ2-5	CASSPRRVVSQETQYF	TGTGCCAGCAGCCCCAGGAGGGTAGTATCCCAAGAGACCCAGTACTTC
20	TRBV7-6	TRBD2	.	TRBJ2-3	CASSSIPPGLAGGATDTQYF	TGTGCCAGCAGCTCAATCCCACCGGGACTAGCGGGAGGGGCCACAGATACGCAGTATTTT
15	TRBV5-1	.	many	TRBJ2-1	CASSIADTSYNEQFF	TGCGCCAGCAGTATAGCGGATACGTCCTACAATGAGCAGTTCTTC
14	TRBV4-3	.	.	TRBJ2-3	CASSLLAPPDTQYF	TGCGCCAGCAGCCTTTTGGCGCCGCCAGATACACAGTATTTT
13	TRBV10-3	.	many	TRBJ2-7	CAILGTDAYEQYF	TGTGCCATCCTCGGGACCGATGCCTACGAGCAGTACTTC
15	TRBV2	TRBD1	.	TRBJ2-5	CASSPGTGGGETRYF	TGTGCCAGCAGCCCTGGGACAGGGGGCGGAGAGACCCGGTACTTC
11	TRBV5-1	.	few	TRBJ2-5	CASSFDETQYF	TGCGCCAGCAGCTTTGACGAGACCCAGTACTTC
15	TRBV5-1	.	.	TRBJ2-7	CASSLEAPRFHEQYF	TGCGCCAGCAGCTTGGAGGCGCCGAGGTTCCACGAGCAGTACTTC
13	TRBV10-3	TRBD2	many	TRBJ2-7	CAISRAGGYEQYF	TGTGCCATCAGTCGAGCGGGGGGGTACGAGCAGTACTTC
16	TRBV28	.	few	TRBJ2-3	CASSATGIASTDTQYF	TGTGCCAGCAGTGCAACAGGGATTGCTAGCACAGATACGCAGTATTTT
13	TRBV7-9	.	many	TRBJ1-1	CASSLEGDTEAFF	TGTGCCAGCAGCTTAGAGGGGGACACTGAAGCTTTCTTT
13	TRBV11-2	.	.	TRBJ2-7	CASSLVEVYEQYF	TGTGCCAGCAGCTTAGTTGAGGTCTACGAGCAGTACTTC
13	TRBV20-1	TRBD2	.	TRBJ2-1	CSARLAGAGEQFF	TGCAGTGCTAGGCTAGCGGGAGCCGGTGAGCAGTTCTTC
12	TRBV2	.	many	TRBJ2-5	CASSGWEETQYF	TGTGCCAGCAGTGGGTGGGAAGAGACCCAGTACTTC
15	TRBV7-8	.	many	TRBJ2-1	CASSLEDGFYNEQFF	TGTGCCAGCAGCTTAGAGGACGGCTTCTACAATGAGCAGTTCTTC
15	TRBV12-5	.	many	TRBJ2-1	CASGPVGTQTNEQFF	TGTGCTAGTGGTCCCGTCGGTACCCAAACCAATGAGCAGTTCTTC
15	TRBV27	.	.	TRBJ1-1	CASSSTSTADTEAFF	TGTGCCAGCTCATCAACGTCAACGGCGGACACTGAAGCTTTCTTT
18	TRBV11-2	TRBD2	many	TRBJ2-7	CASSWGLAGALGGYEQYF	TGTGCCAGCAGCTGGGGACTAGCGGGAGCCCTCGGCGGGTACGAGCAGTACTTC
13	TRBV20-1	TRBD1	many	TRBJ1-6	CSATGGNNSPLHF	TGCAGTGCAACAGGGGGTAATAATTCACCCCTCCACTTT
13	TRBV19	TRBD1	many	TRBJ2-7	CASSVGQGYEQYF	TGTGCCAGTAGTGTCGGACAGGGGTACGAGCAGTACTTC
16	TRBV11-3	TRBD2	many	TRBJ2-1	CASSTSSGSSYNEQFF	TGTGCCAGCAGCACGTCTAGCGGGAGCTCCTACAATGAGCAGTTCTTC
16	TRBV12-5	TRBD1	many	TRBJ2-1	CASGLVLGQGDNEQFF	TGTGCTAGTGGTTTGGTACTGGGCCAGGGGGACAATGAGCAGTTCTTC
14	TRBV15	.	many	TRBJ2-7	CATSRRTDNYEQYF	TGTGCCACCAGCAGAAGGACAGACAACTACGAGCAGTACTTC
13	TRBV20-1	TRBD2	few	TRBJ2-1	CSVPTSGSNEQFF	TGCAGTGTCCCGACTAGCGGGAGTAATGAGCAGTTCTTC
15	TRBV12-3/TRBV12-4	.	many	TRBJ1-2	CASSLGPRARDGYTF	TGTGCCAGCAGTTTAGGGCCCAGAGCCCGGGATGGCTACACCTTC
13	TRBV7-2	.	many	TRBJ1-6	CASSPDANSPLHF	TGTGCCAGCAGCCCCGACGCGAATTCACCCCTCCACTTT
17	TRBV14	TRBD2	few	TRBJ2-2	CASSQDLVTSGNGELFF	TGTGCCAGCAGCCAAGATCTCGTGACTAGCGGCAACGGGGAGCTGTTTTTT
18	TRBV6-2/TRBV6-3	TRBD2	.	TRBJ2-7	CASSYRAGRGVESSEQYF	TGTGCCAGCAGTTACCGGGCAGGGCGGGGGGTTGAATCCTCCGAGCAGTACTTC
15	TRBV5-5	.	few	TRBJ2-1	CASSLDQGHYNEQFF	TGTGCCAGCAGCTTGGATCAGGGCCACTACAATGAGCAGTTCTTC
11	TRBV27	.	few	TRBJ1-2	CASKTEYGYTF	TGTGCCAGCAAGACGGAATATGGCTACACCTTC
19	TRBV11-2	.	many	TRBJ2-7	CASSLRKKTPKGSSYEQYF	TGTGCCAGCAGCCTTAGAAAAAAGACACCGAAAGGGAGCTCCTACGAGCAGTACTTC
17	TRBV12-3/TRBV12-4	.	many	TRBJ1-3	CASSTLGRGHSGNTIYF	TGTGCCAGCAGCACCTTAGGTCGGGGCCACTCTGGAAACACCATATATTTT
16	TRBV15	TRBD1	many	TRBJ2-7	CATSRVSRTGNYEQYF	TGTGCCACCAGCAGAGTGAGTCGGACAGGGAACTACGAGCAGTACTTC
14	TRBV12-5	.	many	TRBJ2-5	CASGPPVATETQYF	TGTGCTAGTGGTCCCCCGGTAGCGACTGAGACCCAGTACTTC
16	TRBV5-4	TRBD1	few	TRBJ1-6	CASSTGTGKHNSPLHF	TGTGCCAGCAGCACCGGGACAGGAAAACATAATTCACCCCTCCACTTT
16	TRBV7-6	.	few	TRBJ1-1	CASSLGVGQGSTEAFF	TGTGCCAGCAGCTTGGGGGTAGGTCAGGGAAGCACTGAAGCTTTCTTT
20	TRBV6-4	TRBD1	once	TRBJ2-2	CASSPEGDRGSNSNTGELFF	TGTGCCAGCTCCCCGGAGGGGGACAGGGGATCAAATTCGAACACCGGGGAGCTGTTTTTT